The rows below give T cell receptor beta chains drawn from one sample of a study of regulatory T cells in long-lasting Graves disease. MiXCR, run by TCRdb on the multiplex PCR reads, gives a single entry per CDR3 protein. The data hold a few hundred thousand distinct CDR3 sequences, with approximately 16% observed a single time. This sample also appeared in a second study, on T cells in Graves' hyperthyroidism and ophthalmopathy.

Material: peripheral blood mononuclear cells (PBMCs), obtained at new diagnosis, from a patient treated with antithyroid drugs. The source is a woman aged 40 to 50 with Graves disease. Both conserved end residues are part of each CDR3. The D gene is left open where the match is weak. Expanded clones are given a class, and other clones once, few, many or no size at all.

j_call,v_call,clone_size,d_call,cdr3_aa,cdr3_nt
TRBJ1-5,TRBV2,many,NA,CASSEVSPSQPQHF,TGTGCCAGCAGTGAAGTCTCGCCGAGTCAGCCCCAGCATTTT
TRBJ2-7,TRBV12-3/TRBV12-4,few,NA,CASSLFGRALSYEQYF,TGTGCCAGCAGTTTGTTCGGCAGGGCCCTCTCCTACGAGCAGTACTTC
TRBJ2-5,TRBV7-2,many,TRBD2,CASSLVFASGRGDETQYF,TGTGCCAGCAGCTTAGTATTCGCTAGCGGGAGGGGGGATGAGACCCAGTACTTC
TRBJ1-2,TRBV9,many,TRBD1,CASSVGTGTNYGYTF,TGTGCCAGCAGCGTAGGGACAGGGACTAACTATGGCTACACCTTC
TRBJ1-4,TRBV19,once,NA,CASSISDVEKLFF,TGTGCCAGTAGTATCTCCGACGTTGAAAAACTGTTTTTT
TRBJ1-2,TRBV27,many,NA,CASSPRGTRNYGYTF,TGTGCCAGCAGTCCCCGGGGGACAAGGAACTATGGCTACACCTTC
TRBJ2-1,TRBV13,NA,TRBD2,CASSFLAASSYNEQFF,TGTGCCAGCAGCTTCCTAGCGGCTAGCTCCTACAATGAGCAGTTCTTC
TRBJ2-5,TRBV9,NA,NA,CASSVSSGPRETQYF,TGTGCCAGCAGCGTAAGCTCGGGACCGAGGGAGACCCAGTACTTC
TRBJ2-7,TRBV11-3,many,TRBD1,CASSLARQGTVRMEQYF,TGTGCCAGCAGCTTAGCTAGACAGGGGACAGTACGTATGGAGCAGTACTTC
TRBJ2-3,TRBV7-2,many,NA,CASSPGTGRGTQYF,TGTGCCAGCAGCCCAGGAACAGGGAGGGGTACGCAGTATTTT
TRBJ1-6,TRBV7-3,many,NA,CASSLSGGSYNSPLHF,TGTGCCAGCAGCTTATCCGGTGGTTCCTATAATTCACCCCTCCACTTT
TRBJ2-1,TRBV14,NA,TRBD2,CASSQRKGLAGGPGNEQFF,TGTGCCAGCAGCCAAAGGAAGGGACTAGCGGGAGGGCCGGGCAATGAGCAGTTCTTC
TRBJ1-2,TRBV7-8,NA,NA,CASSLSMRSAHYGYTF,TGTGCCAGCAGCTTATCAATGCGCTCTGCGCACTATGGCTACACCTTC
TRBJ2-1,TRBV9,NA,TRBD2,CASSPEGSGTLLGEQFF,TGTGCCAGCAGCCCAGAAGGTAGCGGGACGCTGCTCGGGGAGCAGTTCTTC
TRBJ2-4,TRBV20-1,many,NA,CSARVSGLAKNIQYF,TGCAGTGCTAGAGTTAGCGGCTTAGCCAAAAACATTCAGTACTTC
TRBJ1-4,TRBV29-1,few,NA,CSVESQGGEKLFF,TGCAGCGTTGAATCACAGGGCGGGGAAAAACTGTTTTTT
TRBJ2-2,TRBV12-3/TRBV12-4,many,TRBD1,CASSFARDRGQHTGELFF,TGTGCCAGCAGTTTCGCCCGGGACAGGGGGCAACACACCGGGGAGCTGTTTTTT
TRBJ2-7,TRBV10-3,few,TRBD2,CAISESASGSEQYF,TGTGCCATCAGTGAGTCGGCTAGCGGGAGCGAGCAGTACTTC
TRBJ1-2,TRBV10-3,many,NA,CAISERNYGYTF,TGTGCCATCAGTGAAAGGAACTATGGCTACACCTTC
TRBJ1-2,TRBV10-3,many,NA,CAISESTPGEAGYTF,TGTGCCATCAGTGAGTCGACTCCGGGGGAGGCTGGCTACACCTTC
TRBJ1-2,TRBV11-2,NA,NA,CASSLGTFGYTF,TGTGCCAGCAGCTTAGGAACCTTTGGCTACACCTTC
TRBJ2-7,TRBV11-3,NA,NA,CASSSPRLKAYEQYF,TGTGCCAGCAGCTCACCGAGACTAAAAGCCTACGAGCAGTACTTC
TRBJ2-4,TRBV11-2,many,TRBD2,CASSSPRGEGRNIQYF,TGTGCCAGCAGCTCCCCTCGGGGGGAGGGCCGAAACATTCAGTACTTC
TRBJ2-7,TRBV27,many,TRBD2,CASRMSGSSYEQYF,TGTGCCAGCAGGATGAGCGGGAGTTCCTACGAGCAGTACTTC
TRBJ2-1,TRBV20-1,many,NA,CSARGRDPGFNEQFF,TGCAGTGCTAGAGGCCGGGACCCGGGTTTTAATGAGCAGTTCTTC
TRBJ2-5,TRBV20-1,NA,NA,CSATGPKSETQYF,TGCAGTGCTACAGGGCCCAAATCAGAGACCCAGTACTTC
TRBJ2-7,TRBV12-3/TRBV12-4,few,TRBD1,CASSTDRESDEQYF,TGTGCCAGCAGCACCGACAGGGAGTCCGACGAGCAGTACTTC
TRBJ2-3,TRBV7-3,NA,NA,CASSLGGAFADTQYF,TGTGCCAGCAGCCTAGGGGGGGCCTTCGCAGATACGCAGTATTTT
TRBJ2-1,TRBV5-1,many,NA,CASSHTSSQAYNEQFF,TGCGCCAGCAGCCATACCTCGAGCCAAGCCTACAATGAGCAGTTCTTC
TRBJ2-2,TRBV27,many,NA,CASSLGPSGLSGTGELFF,TGTGCCAGCAGTTTAGGACCCTCGGGGCTTTCGGGAACCGGGGAGCTGTTTTTT
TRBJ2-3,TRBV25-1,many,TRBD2,CASSASTSGRLTDTQYF,TGTGCCAGCAGTGCCTCGACTAGCGGGAGGTTAACAGATACGCAGTATTTT
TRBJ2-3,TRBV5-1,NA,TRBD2,CASSPGLAGEDTQYF,TGCGCCAGCAGCCCGGGACTAGCGGGAGAAGATACGCAGTATTTT
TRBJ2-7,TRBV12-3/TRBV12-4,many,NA,CASSFGGAYEQYF,TGTGCCAGCAGTTTTGGCGGGGCCTACGAGCAGTACTTC
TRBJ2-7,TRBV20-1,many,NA,CSARAPGGREQYF,TGCAGTGCTAGGGCCCCTGGCGGGCGGGAGCAGTACTTC
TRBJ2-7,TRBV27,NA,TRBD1,CASSTSTGGREQYF,TGTGCCAGCAGTACAAGTACAGGGGGCCGGGAGCAGTACTTC
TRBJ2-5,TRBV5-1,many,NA,CASSLGSGGQETQYF,TGCGCCAGCAGCTTGGGATCCGGTGGCCAAGAGACCCAGTACTTC
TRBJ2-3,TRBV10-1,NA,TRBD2,CASRPGLAGGDTQYF,TGCGCCAGCAGACCGGGACTAGCGGGAGGGGATACGCAGTATTTT
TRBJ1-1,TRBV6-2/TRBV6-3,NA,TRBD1,CASSEGLGRGRTEAFF,TGTGCCAGCAGTGAAGGCCTTGGGAGGGGGCGAACTGAAGCTTTCTTT
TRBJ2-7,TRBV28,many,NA,CASSFVQGSGLASYEQYF,TGTGCCAGCAGTTTTGTCCAGGGGTCGGGTTTAGCCTCCTACGAGCAGTACTTC
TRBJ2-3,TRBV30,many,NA,CAWSVTRTDTQYF,TGTGCCTGGAGTGTCACTAGGACAGATACGCAGTATTTT
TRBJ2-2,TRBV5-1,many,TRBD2,CASSGGLAGAGELFF,TGCGCCAGCAGCGGGGGACTAGCGGGAGCCGGGGAGCTGTTTTTT
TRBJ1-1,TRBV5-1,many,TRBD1,CASSRDRADTEAFF,TGCGCCAGCAGCAGGGACAGGGCAGACACTGAAGCTTTCTTT
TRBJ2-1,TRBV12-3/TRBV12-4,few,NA,CASSTFRGEGAFNEQFF,TGTGCCAGCAGTACCTTTAGGGGGGAAGGGGCGTTCAATGAGCAGTTCTTC
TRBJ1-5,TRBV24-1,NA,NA,CATSERGVDQPQHF,TGTGCCACCAGTGAGAGGGGGGTCGATCAGCCCCAGCATTTT
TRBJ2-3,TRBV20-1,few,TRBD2,CSAGGRTSGPTDTQYF,TGCAGTGCTGGTGGCCGGACTAGCGGGCCCACAGATACGCAGTATTTT
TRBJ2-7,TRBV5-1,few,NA,CASSLNLGEQYF,TGCGCCAGCAGCTTGAATCTGGGTGAGCAGTACTTC
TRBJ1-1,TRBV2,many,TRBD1,CASSPIFGQGRTEAFF,TGTGCCAGCAGCCCGATCTTTGGACAGGGACGAACTGAAGCTTTCTTT
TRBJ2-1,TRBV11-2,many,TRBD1,CASSLGTGGHNEQFF,TGTGCCAGCAGCTTGGGGACAGGGGGCCACAATGAGCAGTTCTTC
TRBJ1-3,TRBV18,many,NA,CASSPPGNSGNTIYF,TGTGCCAGCTCACCACCGGGGAACTCTGGAAACACCATATATTTT